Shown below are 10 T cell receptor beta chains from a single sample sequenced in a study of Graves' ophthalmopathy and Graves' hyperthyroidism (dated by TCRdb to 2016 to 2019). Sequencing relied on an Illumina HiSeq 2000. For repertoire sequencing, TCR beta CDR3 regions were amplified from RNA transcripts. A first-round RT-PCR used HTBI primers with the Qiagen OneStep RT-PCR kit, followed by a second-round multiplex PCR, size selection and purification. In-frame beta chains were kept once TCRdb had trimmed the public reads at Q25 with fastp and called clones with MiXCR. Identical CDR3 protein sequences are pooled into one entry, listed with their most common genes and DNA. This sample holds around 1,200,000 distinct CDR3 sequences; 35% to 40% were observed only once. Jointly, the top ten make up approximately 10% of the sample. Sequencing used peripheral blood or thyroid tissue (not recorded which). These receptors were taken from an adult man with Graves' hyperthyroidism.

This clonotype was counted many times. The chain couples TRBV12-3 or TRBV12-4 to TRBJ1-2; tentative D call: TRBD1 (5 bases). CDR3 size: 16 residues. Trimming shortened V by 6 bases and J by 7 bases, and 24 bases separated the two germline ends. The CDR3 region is CASSVTPVRDGGGYTF. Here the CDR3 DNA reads TGTGCCAGCAGCGTAACTCCCGTCCGGGACGGGGGTGGCTACACCTTC.

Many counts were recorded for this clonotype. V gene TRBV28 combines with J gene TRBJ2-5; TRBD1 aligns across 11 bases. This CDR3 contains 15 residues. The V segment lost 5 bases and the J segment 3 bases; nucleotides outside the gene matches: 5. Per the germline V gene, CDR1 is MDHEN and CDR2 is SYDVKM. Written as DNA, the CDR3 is TGTGCCAGCAGTAGACCGGGACAGGGGGAAGAGACCCAGTACTTC. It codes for CASSRPGQGEETQYF.

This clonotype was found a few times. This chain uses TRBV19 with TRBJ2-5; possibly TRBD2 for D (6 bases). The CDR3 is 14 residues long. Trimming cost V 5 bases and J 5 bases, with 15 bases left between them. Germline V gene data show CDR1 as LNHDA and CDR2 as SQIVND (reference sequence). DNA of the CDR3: TGTGCCAGTAGTTCGGGCAGCGGGTTGGAGACCCAGTACTTC. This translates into CASSSGSGLETQYF.

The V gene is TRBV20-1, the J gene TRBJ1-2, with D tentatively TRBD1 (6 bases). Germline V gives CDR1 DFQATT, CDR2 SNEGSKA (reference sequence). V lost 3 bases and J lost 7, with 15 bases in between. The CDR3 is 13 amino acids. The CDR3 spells CSASVGGVSGYTF. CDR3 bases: TGCAGTGCTAGTGTCGGGGGCGTCTCTGGCTACACCTTC.

CDR3 in DNA: TGTGCCTGGAGAAGCGGGGCCAACGTCCTGACTTTC. Encoded protein: CAWRSGANVLTF. The V gene is TRBV7-9, the J gene TRBJ2-6, with D uncertain. Per the germline V gene, CDR1 is SEHNR and CDR2 is FQNEAQ (reference sequence). The CDR3 is 12 residues long. The V end lost 11 bases, the J end lost 4 bases, and 9 bases lay between the germline ends.

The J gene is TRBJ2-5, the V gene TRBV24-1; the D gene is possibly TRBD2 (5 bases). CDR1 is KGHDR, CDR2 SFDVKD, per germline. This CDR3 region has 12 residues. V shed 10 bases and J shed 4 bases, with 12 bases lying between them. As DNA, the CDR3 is TGTGCCACGGGAGCCCTAGGAGAGACCCAGTACTTC. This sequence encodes CATGALGETQYF.

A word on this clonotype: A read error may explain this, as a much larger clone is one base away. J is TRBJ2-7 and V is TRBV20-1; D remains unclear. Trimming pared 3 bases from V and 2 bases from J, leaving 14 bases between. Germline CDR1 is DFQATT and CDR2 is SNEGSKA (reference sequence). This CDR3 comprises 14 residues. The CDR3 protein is CSASPLEKTYEQYF. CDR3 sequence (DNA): TGCAGTGCTAGCCCTTTGGAGAAAACCTACGAGCAGTACTTC.

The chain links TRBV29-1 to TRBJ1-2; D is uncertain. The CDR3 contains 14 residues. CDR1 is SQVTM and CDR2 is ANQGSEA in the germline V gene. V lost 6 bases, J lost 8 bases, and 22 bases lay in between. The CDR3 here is CSVHTSNNYRGYTF. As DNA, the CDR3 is TGCAGCGTGCACACGAGCAACAACTATCGAGGCTACACCTTC.

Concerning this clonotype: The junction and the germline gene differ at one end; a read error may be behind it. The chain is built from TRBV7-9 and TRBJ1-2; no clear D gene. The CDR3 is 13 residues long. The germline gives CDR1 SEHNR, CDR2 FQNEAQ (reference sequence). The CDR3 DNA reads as TGTGCCGGCAGCTTCCGTGGTAACTATGGCTACACCTTC. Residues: CAGSFRGNYGYTF.

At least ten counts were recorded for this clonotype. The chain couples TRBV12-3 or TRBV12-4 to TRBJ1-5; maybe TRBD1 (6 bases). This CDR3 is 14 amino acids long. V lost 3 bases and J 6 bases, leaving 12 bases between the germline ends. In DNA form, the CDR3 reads TGTGCCAGCAGTTTCCACCGAGGGGGTCAGCCCCAGCATTTT. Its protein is CASSFHRGGQPQHF.